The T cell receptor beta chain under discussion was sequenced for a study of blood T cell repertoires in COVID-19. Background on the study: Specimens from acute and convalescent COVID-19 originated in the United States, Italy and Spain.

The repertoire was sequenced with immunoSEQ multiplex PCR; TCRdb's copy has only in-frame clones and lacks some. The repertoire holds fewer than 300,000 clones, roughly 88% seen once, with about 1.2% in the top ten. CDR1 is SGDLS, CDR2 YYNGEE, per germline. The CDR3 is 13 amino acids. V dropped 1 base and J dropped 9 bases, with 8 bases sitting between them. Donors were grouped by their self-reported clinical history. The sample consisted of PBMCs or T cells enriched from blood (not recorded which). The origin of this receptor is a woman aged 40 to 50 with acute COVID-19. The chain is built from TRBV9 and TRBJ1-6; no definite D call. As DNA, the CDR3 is TGTGCCAGCAGCGTAAGCGGTAGTTCACCCCTCCACTTT. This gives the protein CASSVSGSSPLHF.